Each of the 32 T cell receptor beta chains below was sequenced from the same sample in a study of cytomegalovirus exposure and HLA in healthy donors. Repertoires were generated with immunoSEQ multiplex PCR, while TCRdb's copy carries only in-frame clones and drops some. The sample holds roughly 120,000 clones; about 88% are singletons and the top ten take nearly 4.5%. The sequenced material came from PBMCs. The receptor source for this set is a man between 18 and 35 years old in good health and CMV-seropositive.

This chain uses TRBV18 with TRBJ2-1; perhaps TRBD2 as D (6 bases). The ends were cut back, 2 bases at V and 6 bases at J, with 17 bases in the middle. CDR1 KGHSH and CDR2 LQKENI come from the germline V gene. CDR3 size: 16 residues. The CDR3 is CASSPTGLLVTNEQFF. DNA for the CDR3: TGTGCCAGCTCACCAACGGGACTCCTAGTGACCAATGAGCAGTTCTTC.

This clone was observed a handful of times. V gene TRBV25-1 combines with J gene TRBJ1-6; 10 bases are a match to TRBD1. V lost 4 bases and J lost 7; bases outside the gene matches: 4. The CDR3 spans 15 residues. The V gene's germline CDR1 is MGHDK and CDR2 SYGVNS. The CDR3 coding sequence is TGTGCCAGCAGTGCGAGACAGGGGGCGAATTCACCCCTCCACTTT. It is translated as CASSARQGANSPLHF.

This clone was recorded only once. The chain links TRBV18 to TRBJ2-1; no reliable D call. This CDR3 has 13 residues. Trimming left V 3 bases short and J 4 bases short, with 7 bases between. Germline-derived CDR1 and CDR2 are KGHSH and LQKENI. The CDR3 here is CASSPSQYNEQFF. Here the CDR3 DNA reads TGTGCCAGCTCACCCTCCCAGTACAATGAGCAGTTCTTC.

The chain links TRBV7-2 to TRBJ1-4; D ambiguous. This CDR3 comprises 15 residues. Per the germline V gene, CDR1 is SGHTA and CDR2 is FQGNSA. V was cut by 1 base and J by 3 bases, with 9 bases left in between. Here the CDR3 reads CASSLGVAANEKLFF. In DNA form, the CDR3 reads TGTGCCAGCAGCTTAGGGGTAGCGGCTAATGAAAAACTGTTTTTT.

The genes are TRBV27 and TRBJ2-3, with D possibly being TRBD2 (7 bases). Germline V gene sequence: CDR1 MNHEY, CDR2 SMNVEV (reference sequence). Deletions cut 8 bases from V and 3 bases from J, with 18 bases between. The CDR3 runs 15 residues. The CDR3 spells CASFPGGDITDTQYF. CDR3 coding DNA: TGTGCCAGCTTCCCTGGGGGGGACATAACAGATACGCAGTATTTT.

This CDR3 reads CASSPGTGTYGYTF. In DNA form, the CDR3 reads TGTGCCAGCTCACCAGGGACAGGGACCTATGGCTACACCTTC. This chain joins TRBV18 and TRBJ1-2, with 9 bases matching TRBD1. CDR1 and CDR2 (germline): KGHSH, LQKENI. The V gene end was trimmed by 2 bases and the J gene end by 4 bases; junction bases not matched to a gene: 2. This CDR3 spans 14 amino acids.

This sequence joins TRBV5-1 and TRBJ2-1; possibly TRBD2 for D (6 bases). Trimming stripped 4 bases from V and 9 bases from J, with 17 bases between. This CDR3 has 14 residues. CDR1 is SGHRS, CDR2 YFSETQ, per germline. CDR3 loop: CASSKLGTSLEQFF. The DNA of the CDR3 is TGCGCCAGCAGCAAACTCGGGACTTCTCTTGAGCAGTTCTTC.

The chain has TRBV2 and TRBJ1-1, with a weak D call TRBD1 (6 bases). CDR3 length equals 14 residues. In germline, CDR1 is SNHLY, CDR2 FYNNEI. V was clipped by 4 bases and J by 3 bases, with 12 bases between them. CDR3 sequence (DNA): TGTGCCAGCAGTGTAGGGGGAGCGCACACTGAAGCTTTCTTT. It is translated as CASSVGGAHTEAFF.

The V call is TRBV4-2, the J call TRBJ1-2; tentative D call: TRBD1 (6 bases). V was cut by 2 bases and J by 1 base, with 11 bases left in between. This CDR3 spans 15 amino acids. CDR1 is LGHNA and CDR2 is YNFKEQ in the germline V gene. CDR3 coding DNA: TGTGCCAGCAGCCAACTATCAGGGGATAACTATGGCTACACCTTC. Encoded protein: CASSQLSGDNYGYTF.

There are a few counts of this clone. The genes are TRBV6-7 and TRBJ2-7; maybe TRBD1 (5 bases). TRBV6-7 is treated as an ORF (open reading frame) with a function not yet certain. This CDR3 is built from 14 residues. The germline V and J ends were trimmed by 5 bases and 5 bases, with 16 bases remaining between them. DNA for the CDR3: TGTGCCAGCAGTCGACAAAGGGGTAAGGACGAGCAGTACTTC. Its translation: CASSRQRGKDEQYF.

This clone was recorded a few times. V gene TRBV7-6 combines with J gene TRBJ1-3; tentative D call: TRBD1 (6 bases). The CDR3 runs 17 residues. From germline, CDR1 is SGHVS and CDR2 FNYEAQ. The V gene lost 6 bases and the J gene lost 0 bases, with 18 bases spanning the gap. CDR3 nucleotides: TGTGCCAGCAGTGTTACGACAGGCAGTTCCTCTGGAAACACCATATATTTT. Its translation is CASSVTTGSSSGNTIYF.

The chain couples TRBV11-2 to TRBJ1-3; a possible D gene is TRBD1 (6 bases). Trimming left V 8 bases short and J 4 bases short, with 12 bases between. Germline CDR1 reads SGHAT; CDR2 reads FQNNGV. The CDR3 covers 13 residues. The DNA for the CDR3 is TGTGCCAGCGTAACGACAGGAGGAAACACCATATATTTT. Its protein is CASVTTGGNTIYF.

The chain recombines TRBV27 with TRBJ2-6; D possibly corresponds to TRBD1 (5 bases). Trimming pared 6 bases from V and 1 base from J, leaving 10 bases between. Germline values: CDR1 MNHEY, CDR2 SMNVEV (reference sequence). The CDR3 runs 15 residues. The CDR3 reads CASRSGWSGANVLTF. For the CDR3, the DNA is TGTGCCAGCAGATCAGGGTGGTCTGGGGCCAACGTCCTGACTTTC. Full variable domain (outside the CDR3, taken from reference TRBV27 and TRBJ2-6): EAQVTQNPRYLITVTGKKLTVTCSQNMNHEYMSWYRQDPGLGLRQIYYSMNVEVTDKGDVPEGYKVSRKEKRNFPLILESPSPNQTSLYFCASRSGWSGANVLTFGAGSRLTVL.

This chain uses TRBV4-1 with TRBJ2-5, with D possibly matching TRBD1 (5 bases). V was pared by 1 base and J by 1 base, with 10 bases between. The CDR3 loop spans 15 amino acids. Germline V CDR1 and CDR2: MGHRA, YSYEKL. The CDR3 reads CASSQVPGPQETQYF. The CDR3 DNA follows: TGCGCCAGCAGCCAAGTCCCAGGGCCCCAAGAGACCCAGTACTTC.

This chain links TRBV2 with TRBJ1-5, with D hard to call. This CDR3 has 13 amino acids. V lost 3 bases to trimming and J lost 4 bases, with 7 bases between them. Per the germline V gene, CDR1 is SNHLY and CDR2 is FYNNEI. The CDR3 bases are TGTGCCAGCAGTGACCACAAGAATCAGCCCCAGCATTTT. Translating it yields CASSDHKNQPQHF.

V usage is TRBV19 and J usage is TRBJ2-3; 7 bases fit TRBD2. Germline V gene lookup returns CDR1 LNHDA and CDR2 SQIVND (reference sequence). This CDR3 comprises 12 residues. V was clipped by 9 bases and J by 5 bases; unmatched bases: 5. The chain's CDR3 is CASRLAGDTQYF. The CDR3 DNA reads TGTGCCAGCCGACTAGCAGGAGATACGCAGTATTTT.

The chain has TRBV19 and TRBJ2-3, with D maybe TRBD2 (6 bases). CDR1 is LNHDA and CDR2 is SQIVND in the germline V gene (reference sequence). This CDR3 contains 10 residues. The germline V and J ends were trimmed by 8 bases and 14 bases, with 14 bases remaining between them. The CDR3 is CASFGTRLYF. DNA for the CDR3: TGTGCCAGTTTCGGGACTCGTCTGTATTTT.

V is TRBV16 and J is TRBJ2-7, with TRBD1 as a possible D gene (6 bases). The CDR3 extends over 13 amino acids. Germline loops: CDR1 KGHSY, CDR2 FQNENV. The V gene lost 0 bases and the J gene lost 3 bases, with 6 bases spanning the gap. Written as DNA, the CDR3 is TGTGCCAGCAGCCAATCGACAGGCTACGAGCAGTACTTC. It specifies CASSQSTGYEQYF.

The chain couples TRBV15 to TRBJ2-1, with 8 bases matching TRBD2. The V gene's germline CDR1 is LNHNV and CDR2 YYDKDF (reference sequence). With V trimmed by 0 bases and J by 2 bases, 3 bases remained unmatched. This CDR3 region has 16 residues. CDR3 DNA sequence: TGTGCCACCAGCAGAGAGGAGCGGGGGCCCTACAATGAGCAGTTCTTC. Translated, it gives CATSREERGPYNEQFF.

The table lists this clone with a few counts. CDR3: CASSRLAGIYNEQFF. CDR3 bases: TGTGCCAGCAGTCGTCTAGCGGGGATATACAATGAGCAGTTCTTC. The chain has TRBV9 and TRBJ2-1; 9 bases are shared with TRBD2. V lost 5 bases to trimming and J lost 4 bases; unmatched junction nucleotides: 7. From germline, CDR1 is SGDLS and CDR2 YYNGEE. CDR3 length: 15 amino acids.

The chain links TRBV6-6 to TRBJ2-7; D uncertain. Trimming pared 0 bases from V and 0 bases from J, leaving 9 bases between. The germline V gene encodes CDR1 MNHNY and CDR2 SVGAGI (reference sequence). The CDR3 sequence is 15 residues long. CDR3 DNA sequence: TGTGCCAGCAGTTACTCTCGACAAATCTCCTACGAGCAGTACTTC. Translated, it gives CASSYSRQISYEQYF.

The CDR3, as DNA: TGTGCCAGCAGCCCACCGGGAGGCAGAAATCAGCCCCAGCATTTT. This encodes CASSPPGGRNQPQHF. The chain is built from TRBV7-9 and TRBJ1-5; D unresolved. Trimming pared 5 bases from V and 4 bases from J, leaving 15 bases between. This CDR3 is 15 amino acids long. The germline V gene encodes CDR1 SEHNR and CDR2 FQNEAQ (reference sequence). The complete variable domain, with remaining parts taken from reference TRBV7-9 and TRBJ1-5, reads DTGVSQNPRHKITKRGQNVTFRCDPISEHNRLYWYRQTLGQGPEFLTYFQNEAQLEKSRLLSDRFSAERPKGSFSTLEIQRTEQGDSAMYLCASSPPGGRNQPQHFGDGTRLSIL.

The chain links TRBV9 to TRBJ1-2; perhaps TRBD1 as D (6 bases). The CDR3 totals 15 residues. Trimming left V 3 bases short and J 8 bases short, with 20 bases between. Per the germline V gene, CDR1 is SGDLS and CDR2 is YYNGEE. In nucleotides, the CDR3 is TGTGCCAGCAGCGGCTCCGGCGGGGGCTTGGGGGGCTACACCTTC. It translates to CASSGSGGGLGGYTF.

The rearrangement uses TRBV5-1 and TRBJ2-1; 10 bases map to TRBD2. Losses at the gene ends were 4 bases for V and 2 bases for J; bases not matched to a gene: 12. CDR1 and CDR2 from the germline V gene are SGHRS and YFSETQ. The CDR3 covers 18 residues. In DNA, the CDR3 is TGCGCCAGCAGCCCGCCCCCCCGGACTAGCGGTACCTACAATGAGCAGTTCTTC. As protein: CASSPPPRTSGTYNEQFF.

The chain couples TRBV6-6 to TRBJ2-1; D possibly corresponds to TRBD2 (6 bases). Trimming cost V 4 bases and J 8 bases, with 18 bases left between them. CDR1 and CDR2 from the germline V gene are MNHNY and SVGAGI (reference sequence). CDR3 length equals 15 residues. The CDR3, as DNA: TGTGCCAGCAGTTTGGGGGGACCCCCCCTGGATGAGCAGTTCTTC. It codes for CASSLGGPPLDEQFF.

This chain links TRBV7-2 with TRBJ1-6, with D unresolved. Per the germline V gene, CDR1 is SGHTA and CDR2 is FQGNSA. The CDR3 is 17 amino acids. Trimming took off 5 bases at V and 0 bases at J, with 14 bases between the two ends. CDR3 protein: CASSKGLPSSYNSPLHF. CDR3 DNA: TGTGCCAGCAGCAAAGGACTTCCAAGCTCCTATAATTCACCCCTCCACTTT.

In this sample, this clone turned up a few times. CDR3: CASSSLQARGGAFF. DNA for the CDR3: TGTGCCAGCAGCTCTCTCCAGGCGAGGGGGGGAGCTTTCTTT. The chain recombines TRBV7-2 with TRBJ1-1; tentative D call: TRBD1 (6 bases). CDR1 and CDR2 (germline): SGHTA, FQGNSA. V shed 4 bases and J shed 10 bases, with 19 bases lying between them. The CDR3 runs 14 residues.

The rearrangement links TRBV4-1 to TRBJ2-7, with TRBD2 matching 7 bases. CDR1 MGHRA and CDR2 YSYEKL come from the germline V gene. Trimming took 1 base from V and 1 from J; bases not matched to a gene: 10. This CDR3 spans 17 amino acids. For the CDR3, the DNA is TGCGCCAGCAGCCAAGCGGGAGGAGGGTGGGAGTCCTACGAGCAGTACTTC. Protein sequence: CASSQAGGGWESYEQYF.

This rearrangement joins TRBV11-1 to TRBJ2-7; maybe TRBD2 (5 bases). V was pared by 5 bases and J by 6 bases, with 23 bases between. Germline CDR1 reads SGHAT; CDR2 reads FQDESV (reference sequence). This CDR3 has 16 residues. CDR3 sequence reads: CASSITLWPGVVEQYF. CDR3 coding DNA: TGTGCCAGCAGCATAACTCTCTGGCCCGGGGTTGTCGAGCAGTACTTC. Based on the CDR3 plus reference TRBV11-1 and TRBJ2-7, the full variable domain is EAEVAQSPRYKITEKSQAVAFWCDPISGHATLYWYRQILGQGPELLVQFQDESVVDDSQLPKDRFSAERLKGVDSTLKIQPAELGDSAMYLCASSITLWPGVVEQYFGPGTRLTVT.

There are a few counts of this clone. This rearrangement joins TRBV5-1 to TRBJ2-6, with D hard to call. V shed 3 bases and J shed 2 bases, with 18 bases lying between them. The germline V gene has CDR1 SGHRS and CDR2 YFSETQ. CDR3 length: 18 amino acids. Written as DNA, the CDR3 is TGCGCCAGCAGCTCCAGACTGAAACCAAGTACTGGGGCCAACGTCCTGACTTTC. This translates into CASSSRLKPSTGANVLTF.

The chain joins TRBV5-1 to TRBJ1-6; D is possibly TRBD1 (6 bases). V gave up 3 bases and J gave up 10 bases, with 14 bases separating them. CDR1 SGHRS and CDR2 YFSETQ come from the germline V gene. This CDR3 comprises 14 residues. CDR3 amino acids: CASSSVTGNSPLHF. Here the CDR3 DNA reads TGCGCCAGCAGCTCGGTTACAGGGAACTCACCCCTCCACTTT.

The chain recombines TRBV2 with TRBJ2-1, with TRBD2 as a possible D gene (6 bases). CDR1 is SNHLY, CDR2 FYNNEI, per germline. The CDR3 loop spans 12 amino acids. V shed 8 bases and J shed 16 bases, with 21 bases lying between them. The CDR3 here is CASLTTGTGDFF. For the CDR3, the DNA is TGTGCCAGCCTTACCACCGGGACGGGGGACTTCTTC.